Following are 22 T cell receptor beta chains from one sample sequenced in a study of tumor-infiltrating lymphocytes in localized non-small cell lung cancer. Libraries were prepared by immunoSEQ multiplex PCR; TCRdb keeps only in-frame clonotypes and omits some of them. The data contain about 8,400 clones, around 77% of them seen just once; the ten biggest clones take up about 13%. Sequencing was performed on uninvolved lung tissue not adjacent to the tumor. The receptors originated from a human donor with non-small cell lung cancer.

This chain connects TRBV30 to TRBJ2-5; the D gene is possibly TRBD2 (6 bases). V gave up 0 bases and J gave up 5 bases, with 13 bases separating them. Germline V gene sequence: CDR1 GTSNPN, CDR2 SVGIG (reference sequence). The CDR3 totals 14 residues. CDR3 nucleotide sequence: TGTGCCTGGAGTGTAAAGATCCGGGAGGAGACCCAGTACTTC. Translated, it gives CAWSVKIREETQYF.

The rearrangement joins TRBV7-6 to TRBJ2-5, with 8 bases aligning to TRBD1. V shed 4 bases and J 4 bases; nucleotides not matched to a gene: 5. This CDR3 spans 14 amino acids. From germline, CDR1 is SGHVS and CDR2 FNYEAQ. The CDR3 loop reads CASSYRQGRETQYF. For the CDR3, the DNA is TGTGCCAGCAGCTACCGACAGGGGAGAGAGACCCAGTACTTC.

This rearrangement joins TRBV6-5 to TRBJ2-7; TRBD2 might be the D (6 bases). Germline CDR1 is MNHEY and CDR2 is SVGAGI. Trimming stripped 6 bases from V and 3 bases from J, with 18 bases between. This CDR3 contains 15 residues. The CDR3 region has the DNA TGTGCCAGCAGCATCGGGCTAGCGAAATACTACGAGCAGTACTTC. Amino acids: CASSIGLAKYYEQYF.

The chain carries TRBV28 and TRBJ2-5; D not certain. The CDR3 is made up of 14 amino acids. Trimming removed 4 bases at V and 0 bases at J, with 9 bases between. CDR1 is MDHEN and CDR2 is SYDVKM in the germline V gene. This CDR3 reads CASSWTVYQETQYF. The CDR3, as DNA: TGTGCCAGCAGTTGGACCGTGTACCAAGAGACCCAGTACTTC.

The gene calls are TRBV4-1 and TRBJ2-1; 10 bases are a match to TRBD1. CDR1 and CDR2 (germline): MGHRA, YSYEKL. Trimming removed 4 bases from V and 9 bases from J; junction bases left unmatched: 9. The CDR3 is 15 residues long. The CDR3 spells CASSLRDRGSGEQFF. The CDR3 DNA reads TGCGCCAGCAGCCTCCGGGACAGGGGTTCAGGTGAGCAGTTCTTC.

CDR3 nucleotide sequence: TGCGCCAGCAGTAAACCGGGACAAATTCTGAATGAGCAGTTCTTC. Translated, it gives CASSKPGQILNEQFF. The chain couples TRBV5-1 to TRBJ2-1; tentative D call: TRBD1 (6 bases). CDR3 length: 15 residues. Germline lookup yields CDR1 SGHRS and CDR2 YFSETQ. V was clipped by 5 bases and J by 7 bases, with 19 bases between them.

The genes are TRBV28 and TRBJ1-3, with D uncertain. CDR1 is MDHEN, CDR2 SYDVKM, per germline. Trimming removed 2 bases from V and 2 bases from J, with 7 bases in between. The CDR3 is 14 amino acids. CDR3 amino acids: CASSLISTGNTIYF. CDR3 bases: TGTGCCAGCAGTTTAATTAGCACTGGAAACACCATATATTTT.

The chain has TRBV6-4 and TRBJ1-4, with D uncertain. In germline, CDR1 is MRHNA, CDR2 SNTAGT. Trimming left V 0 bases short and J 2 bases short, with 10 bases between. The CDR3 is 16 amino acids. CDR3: CASSDSSRPTNEKLFF. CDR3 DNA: TGTGCCAGCAGTGACTCGAGCAGACCGACTAATGAAAAACTGTTTTTT.

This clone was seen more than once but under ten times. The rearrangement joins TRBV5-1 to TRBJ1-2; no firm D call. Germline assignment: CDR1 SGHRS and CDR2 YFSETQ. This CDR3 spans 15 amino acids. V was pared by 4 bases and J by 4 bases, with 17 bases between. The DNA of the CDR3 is TGCGCCAGCAGCCCAACCTCTTCCGTGGTCTATGGCTACACCTTC. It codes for CASSPTSSVVYGYTF.

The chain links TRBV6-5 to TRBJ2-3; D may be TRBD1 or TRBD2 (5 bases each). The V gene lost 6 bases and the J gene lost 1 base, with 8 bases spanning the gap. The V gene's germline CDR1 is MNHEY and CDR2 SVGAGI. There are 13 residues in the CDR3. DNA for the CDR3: TGTGCCAGCAGAACGGGGCGCACAGATACGCAGTATTTT. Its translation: CASRTGRTDTQYF.

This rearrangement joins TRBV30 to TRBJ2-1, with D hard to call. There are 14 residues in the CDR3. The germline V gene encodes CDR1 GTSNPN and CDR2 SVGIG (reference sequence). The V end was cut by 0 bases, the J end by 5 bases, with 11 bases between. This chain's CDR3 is CAWSVFIQDNEQFF. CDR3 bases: TGTGCCTGGAGTGTTTTTATTCAGGACAATGAGCAGTTCTTC.

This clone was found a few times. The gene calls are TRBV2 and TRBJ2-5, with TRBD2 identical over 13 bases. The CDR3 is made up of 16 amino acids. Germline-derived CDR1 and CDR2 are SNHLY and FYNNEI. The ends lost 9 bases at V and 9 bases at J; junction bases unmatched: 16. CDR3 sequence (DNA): TGTGCCAGTATCTCCGGACTAGCGGGAGAAGCGGAGGCCCAGTACTTC. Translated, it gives CASISGLAGEAEAQYF. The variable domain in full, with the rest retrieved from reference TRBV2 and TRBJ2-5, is EPEVTQTPSHQVTQMGQEVILRCVPISNHLYFYWYRQILGQKVEFLVSFYNNEISEKSEIFDDQFSVERPDGSNFTLKIRSTKLEDSAMYFCASISGLAGEAEAQYFGPGTRLLVL.

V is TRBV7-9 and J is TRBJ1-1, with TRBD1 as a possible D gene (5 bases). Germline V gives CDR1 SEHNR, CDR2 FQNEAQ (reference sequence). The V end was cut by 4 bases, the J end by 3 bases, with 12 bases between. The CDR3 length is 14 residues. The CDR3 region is CASSWGTEDTEAFF. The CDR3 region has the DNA TGTGCCAGCAGCTGGGGGACCGAGGACACTGAAGCTTTCTTT.

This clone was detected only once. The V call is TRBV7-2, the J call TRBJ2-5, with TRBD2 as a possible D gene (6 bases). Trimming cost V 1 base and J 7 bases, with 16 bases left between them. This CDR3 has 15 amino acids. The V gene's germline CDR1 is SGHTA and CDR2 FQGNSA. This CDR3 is CASSLVSTRRGTQYF. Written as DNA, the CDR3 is TGTGCCAGCAGCTTAGTGTCGACTAGGCGGGGGACCCAGTACTTC.

The CDR3 sequence: CAWSVLRGVDEQYF. Written as DNA, the CDR3 is TGTGCCTGGAGTGTACTCCGGGGGGTGGACGAGCAGTACTTC. This chain links TRBV30 with TRBJ2-7, with 7 bases that match TRBD2. With 0 bases clipped from V and 5 bases from J, the junction kept 7 bases outside the gene matches. In germline, CDR1 is GTSNPN, CDR2 SVGIG (reference sequence). The CDR3 totals 14 residues.

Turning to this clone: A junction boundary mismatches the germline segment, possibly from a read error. DNA for the CDR3: TGTGCCAGCAGCCTAGCCCCTTCGGGAGGGCAGAGTGAGCAGTTCTTC. Translation gives CASSLAPSGGQSEQFF. The chain couples TRBV7-2 to TRBJ2-1, with TRBD2 matching over 8 bases. This CDR3 is built from 16 residues. Germline CDR1 SGHTA, CDR2 FQGNSA.

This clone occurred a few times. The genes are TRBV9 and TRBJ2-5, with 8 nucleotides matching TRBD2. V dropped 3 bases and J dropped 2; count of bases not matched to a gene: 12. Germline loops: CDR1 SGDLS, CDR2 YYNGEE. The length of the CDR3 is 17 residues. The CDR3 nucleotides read TGTGCCAGCAGCGCGGGGGGGGACTATCTTTTACAAGAGACCCAGTACTTC. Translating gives CASSAGGDYLLQETQYF.

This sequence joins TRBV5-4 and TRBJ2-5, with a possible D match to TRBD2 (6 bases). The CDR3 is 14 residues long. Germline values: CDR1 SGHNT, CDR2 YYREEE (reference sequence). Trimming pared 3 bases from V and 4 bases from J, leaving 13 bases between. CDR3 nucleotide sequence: TGTGCCAGCAGCTCCTCCCGGGGGATAGAGACCCAGTACTTC. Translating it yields CASSSSRGIETQYF.

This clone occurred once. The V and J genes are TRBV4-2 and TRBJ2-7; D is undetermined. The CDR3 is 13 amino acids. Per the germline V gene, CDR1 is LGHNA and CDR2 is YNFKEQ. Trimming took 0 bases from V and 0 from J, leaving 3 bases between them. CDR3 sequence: CASSQELSYEQYF. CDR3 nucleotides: TGTGCCAGCAGCCAAGAGCTCTCCTACGAGCAGTACTTC.

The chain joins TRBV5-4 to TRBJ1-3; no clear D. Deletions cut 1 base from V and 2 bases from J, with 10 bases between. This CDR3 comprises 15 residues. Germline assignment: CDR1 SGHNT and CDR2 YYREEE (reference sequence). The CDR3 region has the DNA TGTGCCAGCAGCTTGCAAGTCGGGGCTGGAAACACCATATATTTT. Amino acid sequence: CASSLQVGAGNTIYF.

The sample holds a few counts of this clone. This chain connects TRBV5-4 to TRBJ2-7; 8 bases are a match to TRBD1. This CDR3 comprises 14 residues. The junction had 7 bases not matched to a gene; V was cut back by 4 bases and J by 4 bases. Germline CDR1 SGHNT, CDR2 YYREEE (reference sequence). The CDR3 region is CASSPGTGLYEQYF. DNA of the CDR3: TGTGCCAGCAGCCCCGGGACAGGACTATACGAGCAGTACTTC.

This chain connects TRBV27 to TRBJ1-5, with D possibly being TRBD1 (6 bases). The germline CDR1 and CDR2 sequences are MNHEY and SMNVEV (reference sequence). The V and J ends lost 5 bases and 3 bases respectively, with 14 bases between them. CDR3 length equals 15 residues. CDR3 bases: TGTGCCAGCAGTATTAGGGGGGGCGACAATCAGCCCCAGCATTTT. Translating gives CASSIRGGDNQPQHF.